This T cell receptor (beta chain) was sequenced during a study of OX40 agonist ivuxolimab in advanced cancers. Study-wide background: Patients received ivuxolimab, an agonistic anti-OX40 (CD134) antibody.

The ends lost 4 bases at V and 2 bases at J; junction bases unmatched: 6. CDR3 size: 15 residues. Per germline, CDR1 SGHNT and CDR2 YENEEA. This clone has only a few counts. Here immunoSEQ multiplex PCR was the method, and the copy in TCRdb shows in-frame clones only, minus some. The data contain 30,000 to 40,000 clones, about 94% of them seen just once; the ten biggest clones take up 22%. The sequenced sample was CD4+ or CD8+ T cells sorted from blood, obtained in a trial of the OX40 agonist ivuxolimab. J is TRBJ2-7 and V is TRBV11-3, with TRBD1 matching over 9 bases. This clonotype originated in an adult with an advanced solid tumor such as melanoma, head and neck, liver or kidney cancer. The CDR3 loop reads CASSYAGQGTYEQYF. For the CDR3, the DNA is TGTGCCAGCAGCTACGCGGGACAGGGTACCTACGAGCAGTACTTC. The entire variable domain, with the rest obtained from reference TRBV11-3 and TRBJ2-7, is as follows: EAGVVQSPRYKIIEKKQPVAFWCNPISGHNTLYWYLQNLGQGPELLIRYENEEAVDDSQLPKDRFSAERLKGVDSTLKIQPAELGDSAVYLCASSYAGQGTYEQYFGPGTRLTVT.